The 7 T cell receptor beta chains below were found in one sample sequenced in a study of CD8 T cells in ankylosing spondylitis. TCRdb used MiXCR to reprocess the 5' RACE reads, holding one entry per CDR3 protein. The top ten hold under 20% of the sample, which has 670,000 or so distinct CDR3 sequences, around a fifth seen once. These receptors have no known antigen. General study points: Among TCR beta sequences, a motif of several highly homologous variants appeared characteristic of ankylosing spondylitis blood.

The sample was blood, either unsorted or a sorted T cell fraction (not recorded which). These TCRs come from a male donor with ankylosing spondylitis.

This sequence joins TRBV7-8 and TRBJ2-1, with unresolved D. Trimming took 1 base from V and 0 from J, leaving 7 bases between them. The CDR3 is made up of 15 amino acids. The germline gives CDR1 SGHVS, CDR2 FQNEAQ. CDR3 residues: CASSLERYSYNEQFF. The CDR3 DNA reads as TGTGCCAGCAGCTTAGAGAGGTACTCCTACAATGAGCAGTTCTTC.

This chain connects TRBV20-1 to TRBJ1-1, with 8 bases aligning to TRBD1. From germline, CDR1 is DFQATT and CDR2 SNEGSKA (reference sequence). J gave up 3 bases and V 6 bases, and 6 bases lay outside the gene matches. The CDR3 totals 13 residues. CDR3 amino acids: CSAVTGGDTEAFF. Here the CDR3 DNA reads TGCAGTGCCGTAACAGGGGGGGACACTGAAGCTTTCTTT.

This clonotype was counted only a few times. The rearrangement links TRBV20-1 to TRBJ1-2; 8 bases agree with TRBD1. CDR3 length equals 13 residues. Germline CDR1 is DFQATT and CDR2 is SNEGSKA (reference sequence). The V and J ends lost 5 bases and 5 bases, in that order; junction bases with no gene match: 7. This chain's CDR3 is CSASRTGLYGYTF. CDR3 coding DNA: TGCAGTGCTTCCAGGACAGGGCTTTATGGCTACACCTTC.

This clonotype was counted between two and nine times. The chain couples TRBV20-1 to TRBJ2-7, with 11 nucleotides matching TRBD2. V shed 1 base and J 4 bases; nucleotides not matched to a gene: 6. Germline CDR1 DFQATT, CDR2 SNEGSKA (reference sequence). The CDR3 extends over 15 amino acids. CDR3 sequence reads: CSARATSGSWYEQYF. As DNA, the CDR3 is TGCAGTGCTAGAGCTACTAGCGGGAGTTGGTACGAGCAGTACTTC.

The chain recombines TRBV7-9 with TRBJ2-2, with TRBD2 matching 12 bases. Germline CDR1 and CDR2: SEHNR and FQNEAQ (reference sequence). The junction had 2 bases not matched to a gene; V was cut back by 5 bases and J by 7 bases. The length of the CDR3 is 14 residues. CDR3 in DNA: TGTGCCAGCAGCCAACTAGCGGGAGGCGGGGAGCTGTTTTTT. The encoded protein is CASSQLAGGGELFF.

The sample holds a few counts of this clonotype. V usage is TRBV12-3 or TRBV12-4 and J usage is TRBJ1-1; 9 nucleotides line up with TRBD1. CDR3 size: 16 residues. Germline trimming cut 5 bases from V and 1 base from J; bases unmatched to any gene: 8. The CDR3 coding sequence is TGTGCCAGCAGTCCGGGGACAGGGTCTAAGAACACTGAAGCTTTCTTT. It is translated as CASSPGTGSKNTEAFF.

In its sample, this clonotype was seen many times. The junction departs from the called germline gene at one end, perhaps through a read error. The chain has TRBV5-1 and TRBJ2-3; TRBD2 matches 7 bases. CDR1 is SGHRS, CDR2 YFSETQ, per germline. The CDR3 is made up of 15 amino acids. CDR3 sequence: CASSLYAGGTDTQYF. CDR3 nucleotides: TGTGCCAGCAGTTTATACGCGGGGGGCACAGATACGCAGTATTTT.